This TCR beta chain was recorded in a study of Ad26.COV2.S vaccination and SARS-CoV-2 variants. As regards this clone: Its antigen is not identified.

Study-wide points: TCR breadth and depth analyses may have underestimated total T cell responses.

CDR1 is SQVTM and CDR2 is ANQGSEA in the germline V gene. The CDR3 has 15 residues. V shed 7 bases and J shed 1 base, with 19 bases lying between them. Specified treatment: 15 to 20 received Ad26.COV2.S at low or high dose, single or two shots; roughly 5 received placebo; per-sample allocation not given. Each sample was drawn 63 days after the first injection (of vaccine or placebo). The assay was immunoSEQ multiplex PCR, and TCRdb's table has in-frame clones only and misses some. The repertoire holds under 300,000 clones, with around nine tenths as singletons. V and J are TRBV29-1 and TRBJ1-1; tentative D call: TRBD1 (6 bases). The sample consisted of peripheral blood, taken in a trial of Ad26.COV2.S vaccine versus placebo. The sequence was obtained from a person between 18 and 59 years old who received the Ad26.COV2.S COVID-19 vaccine or a placebo. CDR3 coding DNA: TGCAGCGGACAGCCATTCACAGGGCCGAACACTGAAGCTTTCTTT. This translates into CSGQPFTGPNTEAFF.